These T cell receptor beta chains were read from a single sample in a study of blood T cells in healthy people across ages. TCRdb reprocessed the 5' RACE reads via MiXCR and lists one record per CDR3 protein. In the table there are more than 750,000 distinct CDR3 sequences, almost 30% of which are singletons. The same data also contributed to another study, on T cells of mothers and their children.

Sequencing was performed on blood. All receptors come from a woman between 40 and 50 years old in good health. Both conserved end residues are part of each CDR3. The order of the fields is clone size, D gene, J gene, V gene, CDR3 protein, CDR3 DNA. A D gene is named only where the DNA matches it firmly. Clone size is not always given. Where it is, it says once, few, many or a class for expanded clones.

>many|NA|TRBJ2-3|TRBV9
CASSGVHRADTQYF
TGTGCCAGCAGCGGGGTCCACCGGGCAGATACGCAGTATTTT
>few|TRBD1|TRBJ2-4|TRBV7-3
CASSQGGTGQIQYF
TGTGCCAGCAGCCAGGGGGGGACAGGGCAAATTCAGTACTTC
>NA|NA|TRBJ2-7|TRBV30
CAWSLLQEAEQYF
TGTGCCTGGAGTCTTCTCCAAGAGGCCGAGCAGTACTTC
>NA|NA|TRBJ2-3|TRBV20-1
CSARRPTDAQYF
TGCAGTGCTAGAAGGCCCACAGATGCGCAGTATTTT
>NA|TRBD1|TRBJ2-7|TRBV7-2
CASSLAVTGDSYEQYF
TGTGCCAGCAGCTTAGCGGTGACAGGGGACTCCTACGAGCAGTACTTC
>many|TRBD1|TRBJ2-1|TRBV6-1
CASSAPGQHNEQFF
TGTGCCAGCAGTGCCCCGGGACAGCACAATGAGCAGTTCTTC
>many|NA|TRBJ1-1|TRBV4-3
CASSQERGIRTEAFF
TGCGCCAGCAGCCAAGAGAGAGGGATCCGCACTGAAGCTTTCTTT
>many|TRBD1|TRBJ2-1|TRBV12-3/TRBV12-4
CASGTGHYNEQFF
TGTGCCAGCGGGACAGGGCACTACAATGAGCAGTTCTTC
>few|TRBD1|TRBJ1-1|TRBV7-3
CASSLNGQGLMDTEAFF
TGTGCCAGCAGCTTAAACGGACAGGGACTGATGGACACTGAAGCTTTCTTT
>NA|NA|TRBJ1-1|TRBV11-3
CASGRLRGGAGFYTEAFF
TGTGCCAGCGGCCGCCTGCGGGGGGGAGCGGGATTTTACACTGAAGCTTTCTTT
>NA|TRBD1|TRBJ2-1|TRBV25-1
CASSESGQGAEQFF
TGTGCCAGCAGTGAATCTGGTCAGGGGGCGGAGCAGTTCTTC
>few|NA|TRBJ1-5|TRBV20-1
CSASGPYQHF
TGCAGTGCTAGCGGGCCATACCAGCATTTT
>few|NA|TRBJ2-1|TRBV3-1
CASSQGASASEQFF
TGTGCCAGCAGCCAAGGCGCTAGCGCCAGTGAGCAGTTCTTC
>NA|NA|TRBJ2-7|TRBV7-2
CASRTGGTVRTYEQYF
TGTGCCAGCAGAACGGGAGGGACAGTTCGTACCTACGAGCAGTACTTC
>few|NA|TRBJ2-7|TRBV29-1
CSVEFRGHLSTKQYF
TGCAGCGTTGAGTTCAGGGGACATCTCTCTACGAAGCAGTACTTC
>few|TRBD1|TRBJ1-1|TRBV6-2/TRBV6-3
CASSLDRAIDTEAFF
TGTGCCAGCAGTTTGGACAGGGCGATCGACACTGAAGCTTTCTTT
>many|NA|TRBJ2-5|TRBV28
CASSPPGSLGETQYF
TGTGCCAGCAGTCCCCCGGGTAGCCTTGGGGAGACCCAGTACTTC
>few|TRBD1|TRBJ1-1|TRBV20-1
CSASKGAWTEAFF
TGCAGTGCTAGCAAGGGGGCTTGGACTGAAGCTTTCTTT
>few|NA|TRBJ2-1|TRBV12-3/TRBV12-4
CASSNGVIEQFF
TGTGCCAGCAGTAACGGGGTCATTGAGCAGTTCTTC
>NA|NA|TRBJ2-3|TRBV2
CASSKRARPPDTQYF
TGTGCCAGCAGTAAGCGGGCCCGGCCCCCAGATACGCAGTATTTT
>NA|TRBD1|TRBJ1-5|TRBV28
CASSPQLDRGRLGNQPQHF
TGTGCCAGCAGTCCACAACTGGACAGGGGGCGTCTTGGCAATCAGCCCCAGCATTTT
>few|NA|TRBJ2-7|TRBV28
CANSLLDTASKLSLPYEQYF
TGTGCCAACAGTTTATTAGACACAGCTTCGAAACTCTCCCTCCCCTACGAGCAGTACTTC
>few|NA|TRBJ2-1|TRBV2
CASRMFGSAGDEQFF
TGTGCCAGCAGGATGTTTGGCAGCGCTGGGGATGAGCAGTTCTTC
>NA|TRBD1|TRBJ2-1|TRBV6-1
CASSPDRVITHSYNEQFF
TGTGCCAGCAGTCCAGACAGGGTAATCACGCACTCCTACAATGAGCAGTTCTTC
>many|TRBD1|TRBJ2-1|TRBV24-1
CATSESGTGFNEQFF
TGTGCCACCAGTGAATCCGGGACAGGGTTCAATGAGCAGTTCTTC
>NA|NA|TRBJ1-6|TRBV6-5
CASSYSRGYSSYNSPLHF
TGTGCCAGCAGTTATAGTAGGGGGTACAGCTCCTATAATTCACCCCTCCACTTT
>many|NA|TRBJ2-5|TRBV7-2
CASSLGEKETQYF
TGTGCCAGCAGCTTGGGCGAAAAAGAGACCCAGTACTTC
>few|NA|TRBJ2-7|TRBV5-1
CASSPSRTEQYF
TGCGCCAGCAGCCCTTCCCGGACCGAGCAGTACTTC
>NA|NA|TRBJ1-5|TRBV2
CASSEEGIVSAQPQHF
TGTGCCAGCAGTGAAGAGGGAATCGTGTCGGCTCAGCCCCAGCATTTT
>few|TRBD2|TRBJ2-7|TRBV4-1
CVSSQAGAYEQYF
TGCGTCAGCAGCCAAGCGGGAGCCTACGAGCAGTACTTC
>NA|NA|TRBJ2-7|TRBV15
CATSRDKGSYEQYF
TGTGCCACCAGCAGAGATAAGGGCTCCTACGAGCAGTACTTC
>many|TRBD1|TRBJ2-7|TRBV12-3/TRBV12-4
CASTLRTGITYEQYF
TGTGCCAGCACCCTCCGGACAGGGATAACCTACGAGCAGTACTTC
>few|TRBD2|TRBJ2-1|TRBV7-9
CASSFDGGVNEQFF
TGTGCCAGCAGCTTCGACGGGGGGGTCAATGAGCAGTTCTTC
>NA|NA|TRBJ2-7|TRBV25-1
CASSRDWGDEQYF
TGTGCCAGCAGCCGGGACTGGGGCGACGAGCAGTACTTC
>NA|NA|TRBJ1-3|TRBV12-3/TRBV12-4
CASSELISGNTIYF
TGTGCCAGCAGTGAATTAATCTCTGGAAACACCATATATTTT